This record concerns one T cell receptor beta chain sequence. This entry is derived from a study of blood T cell repertoires in COVID-19. Overall study: The United States, Italy and Spain provided the acute and convalescent COVID-19 samples. Sample material is recorded as cDNA or gDNA derived from T cells, B-cell-depleted T cells, or PBMCs.

The CDR3 consists of 16 residues. Germline lookup yields CDR1 SQVTM and CDR2 ANQGSEA. V gave up 5 bases and J gave up 5 bases; unmatched junction bases: 14. In the original analysis: Counts of nucleated cells, estimated from reference gene primer amplification, were obtained. Sequencing was performed with immunoSEQ multiplex PCR; in TCRdb, only in-frame clones are kept and a portion is missing. The V and J calls and clone size were taken over from that table, and D and trimming were inferred from the DNA. The table records about 190,000 clones, under 90% of them present only once. This TCR came from a human donor in a cohort sampled during active COVID-19. The rearrangement links TRBV29-1 to TRBJ1-5; TRBD1 aligns across 8 bases. Sequenced input: peripheral blood. CDR3 nucleotides: TGCAGCGTTTCGTCTGACTCGGGACAGGCTCATCAGCCCCAGCATTTT. The encoded protein is CSVSSDSGQAHQPQHF.